This TCR beta chain appears in the sequencing data of a study of response to subunit inactivated influenza vaccine. TCRdb analysed the RT-PCR reads with MiXCR anew, one entry per CDR3 protein. The sample yields some 540,000 distinct CDR3 sequences, around 21% seen once. The germline V gene has CDR1 KGHDR and CDR2 SFDVKD. V was cut by 0 bases and J by 5 bases, with 11 bases left in between. The CDR3 covers 15 residues. The same specimen was also included in a second study, on T cells expressing NK-cell markers. As that study records: The cDNA for TCR beta came from 5'RACE template switching with UMIs. One of eight sequenced donors was HCMV-seronegative; the other seven were seropositive. Dominance of the CD3+CD56-NKG2C+ fraction by these clonotypes also held in several donors. The HCMV specificity of the expanded NKG2C+ T cell clones stayed unresolved.

The sequence was collected from a middle-aged man who received an inactivated influenza vaccine. This rearrangement joins TRBV24-1 to TRBJ2-3; no reliable D call. Sample: CD4+ T cells sorted from PBMCs, taken about 13 days after vaccination. This chain's CDR3 is CATSDLTSVVDTQYF. Here the CDR3 DNA reads TGTGCCACCAGTGATTTGACCTCGGTGGTAGATACGCAGTATTTT.